The table lists the clone carrying this TCR beta chain with many counts. The antigen is not known. The CDR3 consists of 13 residues. The germline V and J ends were trimmed by 2 bases and 1 base, with 5 bases remaining between them. CDR1 LNHNV and CDR2 YYDKDF come from the germline V gene (reference sequence). The time point: sample taken at primary tumor resection. This entry belongs to a study of spatial heterogeneity in lung cancer. Study results and limitations: Tumor mutation counts were tracked by expanded intratumoral alpha and beta TCR counts.

Using its own MiXCR run on the 5' RACE reads, TCRdb lists one record per CDR3 protein. The table includes about 10,000 distinct CDR3 sequences, around 6% detected once. The source is a male donor with early-stage non-small cell lung cancer. The J gene is TRBJ1-1, the V gene TRBV15; D is uncertain. The sequencing used lung tumor tissue, collected at surgery. The CDR3 DNA sequence: TGTGCCACCAGCAGACGGGGGAACACTGAAGCTTTCTTT. This encodes CATSRRGNTEAFF.